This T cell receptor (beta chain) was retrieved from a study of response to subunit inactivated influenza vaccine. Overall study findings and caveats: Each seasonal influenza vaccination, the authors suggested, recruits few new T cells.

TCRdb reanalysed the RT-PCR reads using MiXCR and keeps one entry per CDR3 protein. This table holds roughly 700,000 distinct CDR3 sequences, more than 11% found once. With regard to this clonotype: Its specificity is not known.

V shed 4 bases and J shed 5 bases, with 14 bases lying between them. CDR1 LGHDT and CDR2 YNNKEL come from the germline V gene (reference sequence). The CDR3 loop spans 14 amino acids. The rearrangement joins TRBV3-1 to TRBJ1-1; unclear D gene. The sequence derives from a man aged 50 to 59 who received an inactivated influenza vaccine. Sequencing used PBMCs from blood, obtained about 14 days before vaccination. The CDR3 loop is CASSRGSTVTEAFF. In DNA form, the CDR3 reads TGTGCCAGCAGCCGAGGGTCGACGGTGACTGAAGCTTTCTTT.